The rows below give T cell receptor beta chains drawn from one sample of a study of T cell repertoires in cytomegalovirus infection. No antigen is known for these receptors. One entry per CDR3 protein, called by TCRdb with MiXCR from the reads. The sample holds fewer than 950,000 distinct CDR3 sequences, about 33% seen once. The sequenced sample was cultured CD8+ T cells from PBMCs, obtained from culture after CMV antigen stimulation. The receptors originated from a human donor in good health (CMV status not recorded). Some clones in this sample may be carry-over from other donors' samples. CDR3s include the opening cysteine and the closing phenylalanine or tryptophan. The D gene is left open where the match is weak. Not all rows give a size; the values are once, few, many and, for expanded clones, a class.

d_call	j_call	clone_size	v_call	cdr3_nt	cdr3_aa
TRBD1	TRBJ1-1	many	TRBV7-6	TGTGCCAGCAGCCCCGGGACAGGTCCCCCGGGGACTGAAGCTTTCTTT	CASSPGTGPPGTEAFF
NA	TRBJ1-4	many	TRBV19	TGTGCCAGTAGTATGGCAGGCTACCTTTTGGGAAAACTGTTTTTT	CASSMAGYLLGKLFF
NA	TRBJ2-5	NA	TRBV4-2	TGTGCCAGCAGCCAAGATTTTGGGGGGGAGACCCAGTACTTC	CASSQDFGGETQYF
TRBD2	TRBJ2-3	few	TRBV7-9	TGTGCCAGCAGCCCCACTAGCGGGGGAGCACACGCTAGCACAGATACGCAGTATTTT	CASSPTSGGAHASTDTQYF
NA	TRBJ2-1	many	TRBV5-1	TGCGCCAGCAGCTTGGCCTCAGGAGACTCCTACAATGAGCAGTTCTTC	CASSLASGDSYNEQFF
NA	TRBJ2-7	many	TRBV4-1	TGCGCCAGCAGCCAAGGGCGGAGCGAGCAGTACTTC	CASSQGRSEQYF
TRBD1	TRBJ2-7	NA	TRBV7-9	TGTGCCAGCGGTCCGACAGGGGGGAGGTTCTACGAGCAGTACTTC	CASGPTGGRFYEQYF
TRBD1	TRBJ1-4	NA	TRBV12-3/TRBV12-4	TGTGCCAGCAGTCACAAGGGACAGGGCCAGAATGAAAAACTGTTTTTT	CASSHKGQGQNEKLFF
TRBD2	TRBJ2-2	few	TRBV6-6	TGTGCCAGCACTTCTCCCACGGGACTAGCGGGGGGGCATGTAACCGGGGAGCTGTTTTTT	CASTSPTGLAGGHVTGELFF
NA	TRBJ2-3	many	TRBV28	TGTGCCAGCAGCTTACCCGATACGCAGTATTTT	CASSLPDTQYF
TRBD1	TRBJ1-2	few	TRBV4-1	TGCGCCAGCAGCCACCCGGGACAGGGGACTTTCAACTATGGCTACACCTTC	CASSHPGQGTFNYGYTF
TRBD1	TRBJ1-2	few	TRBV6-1	TGTGCCAGCACCCCGGGACAGGGATTAGCTAACTATGGCTACACCTTC	CASTPGQGLANYGYTF
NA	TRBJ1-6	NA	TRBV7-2	TGTGCCGTTGGCCCGAGCTCCTATAATTCACCCCTCCACTTT	CAVGPSSYNSPLHF
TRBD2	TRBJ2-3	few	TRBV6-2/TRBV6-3	TGTGCCAGCAGTTACGACGAGAAGCGGGGGGCGGTGGATACGCAGTATTTT	CASSYDEKRGAVDTQYF
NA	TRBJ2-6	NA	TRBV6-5	TGTGCCAGCAGCACCTCGGACGGCACCTTCTCTGGGGCCAACGTCCTGACTTTC	CASSTSDGTFSGANVLTF
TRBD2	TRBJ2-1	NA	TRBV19	TGTGCCAGTAGTGGGCGGGGGGGTTTTATTGAGCAGTTCTTC	CASSGRGGFIEQFF
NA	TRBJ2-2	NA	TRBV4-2	TGTGCCAGCAGCCAAGATCTGACCCCCAAGAGGACCGGGGAGCTGTTTTTT	CASSQDLTPKRTGELFF
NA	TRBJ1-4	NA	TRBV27	TGTGCCAGCAGTTTACGCAGGGATGGTCGTGAAAAACTGTTTTTT	CASSLRRDGREKLFF
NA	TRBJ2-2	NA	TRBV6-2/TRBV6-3	TGTGCCAGCAGTTACTCCGGGACACTGGAGGAGCTGTTTTTT	CASSYSGTLEELFF
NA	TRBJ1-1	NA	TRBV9	TGTGCCAGCAGCGTAAAAAGGGGGAACACTGAAGCTTTCTTT	CASSVKRGNTEAFF
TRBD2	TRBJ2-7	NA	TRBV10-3	TGTGCCATCAGTGAGTCGACTCGGCTAGCGGGGGGGCAAAAATCCTACGAGCAGTACTTC	CAISESTRLAGGQKSYEQYF
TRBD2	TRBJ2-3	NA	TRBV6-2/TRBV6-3	TGTGCCAGCAGTTACCGGCAGCGGGGGTTAGATACGCAGTATTTT	CASSYRQRGLDTQYF
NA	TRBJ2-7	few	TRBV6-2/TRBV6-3	TGTGCCAGCAGTTACTCTAGGCGGATCGATTACTACGAGCAGTACTTC	CASSYSRRIDYYEQYF
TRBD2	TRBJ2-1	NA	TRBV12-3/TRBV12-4	TGTGCCAGCAGTCTGGGACTAGCGGGGTTTGTTGAGCAGTTCTTC	CASSLGLAGFVEQFF
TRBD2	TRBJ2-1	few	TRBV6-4	TGTGCCAGCAGTGACCATGCGGGGGGGGACAATGAGCAGTTCTTC	CASSDHAGGDNEQFF
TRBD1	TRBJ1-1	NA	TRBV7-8	TGTGCCAGCAGCTTAGGATTCCCGGGACAGGGGATGAACACTGAAGCTTTCTTT	CASSLGFPGQGMNTEAFF
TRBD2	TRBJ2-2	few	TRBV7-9	TGTGCCAGCTTCCGAACCAGCGGGGGGCAAAACACCGGGGAGCTGTTTTTT	CASFRTSGGQNTGELFF
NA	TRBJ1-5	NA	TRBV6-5	TGTGCCAGCACCTTACGGGCAGGGCAGAGCAATCAGCCCCAGCATTTT	CASTLRAGQSNQPQHF
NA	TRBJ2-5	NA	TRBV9	TGTGCCAGCAGCGGAACCGGACAGAGTGCGGAGACCCAGTACTTC	CASSGTGQSAETQYF
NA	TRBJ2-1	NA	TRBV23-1	TGCGCCAGCAGTCAATGGCTGGGTTGGTCCTACAATGAGCAGTTCTTC	CASSQWLGWSYNEQFF
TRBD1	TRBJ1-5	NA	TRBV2	TGTGCCAACAGTGAAGGGCGACAGGGGAATCAGCCCCAGCATTTT	CANSEGRQGNQPQHF
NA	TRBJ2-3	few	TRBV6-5	TGTGCCAGCAGGGGGATCACAGATACGCAGTATTTT	CASRGITDTQYF
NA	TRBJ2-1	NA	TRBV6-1	TGTGCCAGCAGTGAACAGGACAGCTCCTACAATGAGCGGTTCTTC	CASSEQDSSYNERFF
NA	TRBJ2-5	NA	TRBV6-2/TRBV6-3	TGTGCCAGTAGCAACTCGGGGGGCCTCCAAGAGACCCAGTACTTC	CASSNSGGLQETQYF
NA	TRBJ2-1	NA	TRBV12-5	TGTGCTAGTGGACAACTTAGGACAGCCTGGCAGTTCTTC	CASGQLRTAWQFF
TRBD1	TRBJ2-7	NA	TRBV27	TGTGCCAGCAGTTGGAAGTTCGTGGCAGGGGGTAGCCACGAGCAGTACTTC	CASSWKFVAGGSHEQYF
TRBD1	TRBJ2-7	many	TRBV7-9	TGTGCCAGCAGCCCAAGCGACAGGGTGGGGACCTACGAGCAGTACTTC	CASSPSDRVGTYEQYF
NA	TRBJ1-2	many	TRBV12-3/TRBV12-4	TGTGCCAGCAGCCAAAGGCGTGGCTACACCTTC	CASSQRRGYTF
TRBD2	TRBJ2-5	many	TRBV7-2	TGTGCCAGCAGCTACGCGGGGGGGAAAGAGACCCAGTACTTC	CASSYAGGKETQYF
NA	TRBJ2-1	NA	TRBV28	TGTGCCAGCAGTTTATTTGGGGGCGGGACCTACAATGAGCAGTTCTTC	CASSLFGGGTYNEQFF
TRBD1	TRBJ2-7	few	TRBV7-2	TGTGCCAGCAACCTTAGAGACAGGGGCCCCTACGAGCAGTACTTC	CASNLRDRGPYEQYF
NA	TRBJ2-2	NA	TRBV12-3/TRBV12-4	TGTGCCAGCAGTTTAGACGGAGACTACACCGGGGAGCTGTTTTTT	CASSLDGDYTGELFF
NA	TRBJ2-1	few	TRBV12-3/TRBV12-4	TGTGCCAGCACTCCTGGACAGATCAATGAGCAGTTCTTC	CASTPGQINEQFF